Following are 16 T cell receptor beta chains from one sample sequenced in a study of cytomegalovirus exposure and HLA in healthy donors. PCR involved 60 Vbeta and 13 Jbeta primers. Using immunoSEQ multiplex PCR, the repertoire was profiled, and TCRdb retains in-frame clones only, with some absent. The specimen's table records 90,000 to 120,000 clones. Sequencing was performed on PBMCs. The receptors were gathered from a man aged 50 to 60 in good health and CMV-seronegative.

About this clone: The sample holds other DNA sequences that translate to the same CDR3. The J gene is TRBJ1-2, the V gene TRBV19; 7 nucleotides match TRBD1. Germline V CDR1 and CDR2: LNHDA, SQIVND (reference sequence). The V segment lost 5 bases and the J segment 2 bases; nucleotides outside the gene matches: 14. The CDR3 is made up of 17 amino acids. CDR3 amino acids: CASSPGYRKGQNYGYTF. The CDR3 DNA reads TGTGCCAGTAGTCCTGGGTACCGGAAGGGACAGAACTATGGCTACACCTTC.

This rearrangement joins TRBV18 to TRBJ2-7; maybe TRBD1 (5 bases). The CDR3 has 13 residues. CDR1 KGHSH and CDR2 LQKENI come from the germline V gene. V was pared by 1 base and J by 5 bases, with 9 bases between. Written as DNA, the CDR3 is TGTGCCAGCTCACCACAGGGGATCCACGAGCAGTACTTC. This translates into CASSPQGIHEQYF.

The chain combines TRBV7-8 with TRBJ1-6, with 7 bases aligning to TRBD1. V shed 2 bases and J 5 bases; nucleotides not matched to a gene: 6. Per the germline V gene, CDR1 is SGHVS and CDR2 is FQNEAQ. There are 16 residues in the CDR3. The CDR3 here is CASSLKRGLNNSPLHF. CDR3 coding DNA: TGTGCCAGCAGCTTAAAAAGGGGGCTTAATAATTCACCCCTCCACTTT. Filled out from reference TRBV7-8 and TRBJ1-6, the complete variable domain reads GAGVSQSPRYKVAKRGQDVALRCDPISGHVSLFWYQQALGQGPEFLTYFQNEAQLDKSGLPSDRFFAERPEGSVSTLKIQRTQQEDSAVYLCASSLKRGLNNSPLHFGNGTRLTVT.

V is TRBV7-2 and J is TRBJ1-3; 7 nucleotides match TRBD1. V shed 5 bases and J 0 bases; nucleotides not matched to a gene: 4. The CDR3 spans 15 residues. The germline V gene encodes CDR1 SGHTA and CDR2 FQGNSA. The CDR3 DNA reads as TGTGCCAGCAGCGCCCGGACAGGCTCTGGAAACACCATATATTTT. It specifies CASSARTGSGNTIYF.

V usage is TRBV5-1 and J usage is TRBJ2-5; D is perhaps TRBD1 (5 bases). This CDR3 is built from 15 residues. V gave up 3 bases and J gave up 5 bases, with 17 bases separating them. Germline V gene data show CDR1 as SGHRS and CDR2 as YFSETQ. The CDR3 here is CASSSTGASWETQYF. In DNA, the CDR3 is TGCGCCAGCAGCTCCACAGGTGCTTCTTGGGAGACCCAGTACTTC.

V and J are TRBV7-3 and TRBJ2-6, with D unresolved. Per germline, CDR1 SGHTA and CDR2 FQGTGA. This CDR3 contains 17 residues. V was cut by 2 bases and J by 1 base, with 12 bases left in between. The CDR3 region is CASSLVAGLSGANVLTF. The CDR3 DNA sequence: TGTGCCAGCAGCTTAGTGGCAGGATTATCTGGGGCCAACGTCCTGACTTTC.

The J gene is TRBJ2-3, the V gene TRBV14; D is perhaps TRBD1 (5 bases). Germline values: CDR1 SGHDN, CDR2 FVKESK. V shed 1 base and J shed 0 bases, with 11 bases lying between them. The CDR3 consists of 16 residues. The DNA of the CDR3 is TGTGCCAGCAGCCAAGTGGGGCGAACTAGCACAGATACGCAGTATTTT. Its protein product is CASSQVGRTSTDTQYF.

The CDR3 spells CASSVRGGYGYTF. For the CDR3, the DNA is TGTGCCAGCAGCGTACGGGGGGGCTATGGCTACACCTTC. The chain joins TRBV9 to TRBJ1-2; tentatively, D is TRBD1 (5 bases). Germline loops: CDR1 SGDLS, CDR2 YYNGEE. V lost 1 base, J lost 4 bases, and 8 bases lay in between. CDR3 length: 13 amino acids. Full variable domain (outside the CDR3, taken from reference TRBV9 and TRBJ1-2): DSGVTQTPKHLITATGQRVTLRCSPRSGDLSVYWYQQSLDQGLQFLIQYYNGEERAKGNILERFSAQQFPDLHSELNLSSLELGDSALYFCASSVRGGYGYTFGSGTRLTVV.

The chain uses TRBV5-4 and TRBJ2-7, with 13 bases matching TRBD2. With V trimmed by 5 bases and J by 6 bases, 5 bases remained unmatched. CDR3 length: 14 residues. CDR1 SGHNT and CDR2 YYREEE come from the germline V gene (reference sequence). In DNA, the CDR3 is TGTGCCAGCAGTTATGGGACTAGCGGGGCCGAGCAGTACTTC. Translation: CASSYGTSGAEQYF.

J is TRBJ1-6 and V is TRBV6-5; TRBD1 aligns across 7 bases. V trimming: 6 bases; J trimming: 6 bases; junction bases outside the gene matches: 2. The CDR3 has 13 amino acids. The germline V gene encodes CDR1 MNHEY and CDR2 SVGAGI. CDR3 sequence reads: CASRYRGNSPLHF. The CDR3 DNA is TGTGCCAGCAGGTACAGGGGTAATTCACCCCTCCACTTT.

Comment on this clone: Within the sample, other DNA sequences also encode this same CDR3. The chain carries TRBV20-1 and TRBJ2-1; weak D call: TRBD1 (6 bases). V was clipped by 2 bases and J by 7 bases, with 6 bases between them. Germline lookup yields CDR1 DFQATT and CDR2 SNEGSKA (reference sequence). The CDR3 runs to 11 residues. CDR3 bases: TGCAGTGCTAGAAGGGGGAATGAGCAGTTCTTC. Translating gives CSARRGNEQFF.

The gene calls are TRBV4-3 and TRBJ1-2; a possible D gene is TRBD1 (6 bases). The germline gives CDR1 LGHNA, CDR2 YSLEER. V lost 1 base to trimming and J lost 0 bases, with 18 bases between them. The CDR3 extends over 18 amino acids. The CDR3 region is CASSQAAGQLLANYGYTF. The CDR3 nucleotides read TGCGCCAGCAGCCAAGCGGCCGGACAGCTCTTAGCTAACTATGGCTACACCTTC.

This chain joins TRBV5-5 and TRBJ2-4, with TRBD1 matching 9 bases. This CDR3 comprises 13 residues. Germline CDR1 is SGHKS and CDR2 is YYEKEE (reference sequence). V was pared by 1 base and J by 8 bases, with 1 base of the junction left unmatched. CDR3: CASSLRDRDIQYF. The DNA of the CDR3 is TGTGCCAGCAGCTTGAGGGACAGGGACATTCAGTACTTC.

The chain joins TRBV19 to TRBJ2-1; 8 nucleotides align to TRBD2. Germline CDR1 reads LNHDA; CDR2 reads SQIVND (reference sequence). V shed 1 base and J 2 bases; nucleotides not matched to a gene: 4. CDR3 length: 16 residues. This CDR3 reads CASSIGTGGPYNEQFF. The CDR3 DNA is TGTGCCAGTAGTATAGGGACGGGAGGGCCCTACAATGAGCAGTTCTTC.

The genes are TRBV5-6 and TRBJ1-1; 8 bases line up with TRBD1. Germline lookup yields CDR1 SGHDT and CDR2 YYEEEE. V was pared by 3 bases and J by 3 bases, with 7 bases of the junction left unmatched. This CDR3 contains 15 residues. The CDR3 DNA is TGTGCCAGCAGCTCCTCAGGGGGCGCGGACACTGAAGCTTTCTTT. Encoded protein: CASSSSGGADTEAFF.

V gene TRBV7-9 combines with J gene TRBJ1-6, with 7 nucleotides matching TRBD1. CDR1 SEHNR and CDR2 FQNEAQ come from the germline V gene (reference sequence). V lost 5 bases to trimming and J lost 16 bases; unmatched junction nucleotides: 5. This CDR3 spans 11 amino acids. The CDR3 is CASSQGQPLHF. CDR3 sequence (DNA): TGTGCCAGCAGCCAGGGACAGCCTCTCCACTTT.